Sequencing of this T cell receptor (beta chain) was carried out in a study of T cell responses to AZD1222 COVID-19 vaccine. TCRdb's table, derived via immunoSEQ multiplex PCR, lists solely in-frame clones and lacks some. The table shows about 190,000 clones, with 85% to 95% occurring only once. Broader study findings: Baseline antibody screening turned up just a handful of seropositive AZD1222 recipients. Receipt of two AZD1222 doses was followed by a rise in Spike-specific TCR breadth and depth. Donors skewed white British and female; clonal diversity was possibly underestimated.

The V gene's germline CDR1 is SGDLS and CDR2 YYNGEE. Trimming stripped 0 bases from V and 4 bases from J, with 13 bases between. This CDR3 region has 15 residues. Regarding this clone: The antigen is unknown.

Here the sequenced sample was peripheral blood, taken on day 0 of AZD1222 vaccination. The TCR sequence derives from an adult in good health. This chain joins TRBV9 and TRBJ1-2; tentatively, D is TRBD1 (5 bases). The CDR3 DNA is TGTGCCAGCAGCGTAGTGGTAGACAGTTTCTATGGCTACACCTTC. Translated: CASSVVVDSFYGYTF.